Shown below are 2 T cell receptor beta chains from a single sample sequenced in a study of cytotoxic CD8 clonotypes in ibrutinib-treated CLL. TCRdb's copy holds only in-frame clones and misses some; the assay was immunoSEQ multiplex PCR. This repertoire shows about 200,000 clones, 75% to 80% found once; its top ten account for 9.5% to 12%. The sample was PBMCs, taken after 12 months of ibrutinib treatment. The source of these receptors is a human donor with chronic lymphocytic leukemia.

This chain links TRBV15 with TRBJ2-2; D uncertain. This CDR3 contains 13 residues. V lost 0 bases and J 6 bases, leaving 5 bases between the germline ends. CDR1 and CDR2 from the germline V gene are LNHNV and YYDKDF (reference sequence). CDR3 coding DNA: TGTGCCACCAGCAGAGAAAGGCCCGGGGAGCTGTTTTTT. It specifies CATSRERPGELFF. The full variable domain, with the rest looked up from reference TRBV15 and TRBJ2-2, is DAMVIQNPRYQVTQFGKPVTLSCSQTLNHNVMYWYQQKSSQAPKLLFHYYDKDFNNEADTPDNFQSRRPNTSFCFLDIRSPGLGDTAMYLCATSRERPGELFFGEGSRLTVL.

Note on this clone: A read error may produce the germline difference seen at one junction end. This chain joins TRBV5-6 and TRBJ2-6, with D unresolved. CDR3 size: 17 residues. Germline V gene lookup returns CDR1 SGHDT and CDR2 YYEEEE. The DNA for the CDR3 is TGTGCCAGCAGAAAAAGTCGGAGTTTCGCTGGGACCAACGTCCTGACTTTC. Translating gives CASRKSRSFAGTNVLTF.